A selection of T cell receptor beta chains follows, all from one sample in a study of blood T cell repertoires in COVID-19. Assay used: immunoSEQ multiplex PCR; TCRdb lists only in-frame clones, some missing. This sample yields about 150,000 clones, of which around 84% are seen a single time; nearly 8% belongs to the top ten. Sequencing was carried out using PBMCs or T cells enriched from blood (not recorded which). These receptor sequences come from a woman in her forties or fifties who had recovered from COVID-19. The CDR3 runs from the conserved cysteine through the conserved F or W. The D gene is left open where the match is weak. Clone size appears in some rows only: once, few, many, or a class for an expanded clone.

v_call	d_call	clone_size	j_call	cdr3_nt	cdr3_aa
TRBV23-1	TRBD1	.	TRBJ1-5	TGCGCCAGCAAACACCCTACAGGGGACCCCTCGAGGAGCAATCAGCCCCAGCATTTT	CASKHPTGDPSRSNQPQHF
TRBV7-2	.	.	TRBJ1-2	TGTGCCAGCAGCTTAGCCTCAGGGCCCAACTATGGCTACACCTTC	CASSLASGPNYGYTF
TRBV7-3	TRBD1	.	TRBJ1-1	TGTGCCAGCAGCTCGCGGACAGGGGAGACGACTGAAGCTTTCTTT	CASSSRTGETTEAFF
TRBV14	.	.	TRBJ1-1	TGTGCCAGCAGCCAAGAAGGACAGAAGAACACTGAAGCTTTCTTT	CASSQEGQKNTEAFF
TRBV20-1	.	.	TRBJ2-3	TGCAGTGCTAGTAGGTCCCAAGGGGTAGATACGCAGTATTTT	CSASRSQGVDTQYF
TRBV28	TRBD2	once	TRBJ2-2	TGTGCCAGCAGTTTGGGTCTAGCGGGAGCCCGGGGCACCGGGGAGCTGTTTTTT	CASSLGLAGARGTGELFF
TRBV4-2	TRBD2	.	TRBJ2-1	TGTGCCAGCAGCTCCCAACTGACTAGCGGGAGGGGCCAAGAGCAGTTCTTC	CASSSQLTSGRGQEQFF
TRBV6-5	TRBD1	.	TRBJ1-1	TGTGCCAGCAGTTACTCTGAGGGGGCTTCTGAAGCTTTCTTT	CASSYSEGASEAFF
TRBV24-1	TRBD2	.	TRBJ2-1	TGTGCCACCAGTGGGGGGGGTGATGAGCAGTTCTTC	CATSGGGDEQFF
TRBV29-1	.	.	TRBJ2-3	TGCAGCGTTGATCTTCTAGAGGCAGATACGCAGTATTTT	CSVDLLEADTQYF
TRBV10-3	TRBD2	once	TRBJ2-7	TGTGCCATCAGCGGGACTAGCGGGCTCTACGAGCAGTACTTC	CAISGTSGLYEQYF
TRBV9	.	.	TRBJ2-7	TGTGCCAGCAGCCTAGGGACTTTTTTGGACGAGCAGTACTTC	CASSLGTFLDEQYF
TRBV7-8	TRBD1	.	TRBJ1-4	TGTGCCAGCAGCTCGTATCGACAGGGAAAACTGTTTTTT	CASSSYRQGKLFF
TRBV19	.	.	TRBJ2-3	TGTGCCAGTAGTGAAACGGGAGTCACAGATACGCAGTATTTT	CASSETGVTDTQYF
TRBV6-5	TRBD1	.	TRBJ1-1	TGTGCCAGCAGCCGGCTACAGGGGGCGAGGACTGAAGCTTTCTTT	CASSRLQGARTEAFF
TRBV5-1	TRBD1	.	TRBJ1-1	TGCGCCAGCAGCTTGGAGGGGGCAGGGCTTGGAATTCAAGCTTTCTTT	CASSLEGAGLGIQAFF
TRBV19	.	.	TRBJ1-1	TGTGCCAGTAGTATAGATCGAGGAGAGAGCACTGAAGCTTTCTTT	CASSIDRGESTEAFF
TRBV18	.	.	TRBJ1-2	TGTGCCAGCTCACCGGCAGGTACGGGCTACACCTTC	CASSPAGTGYTF
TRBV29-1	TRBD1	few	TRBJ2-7	TGCAGCGTTTCCCCCGGGACAGGACACACCTACGAGCAGTACTTC	CSVSPGTGHTYEQYF
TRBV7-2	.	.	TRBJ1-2	TGTGCCAGCAGCTCCCCTCCCTACTATGGCTACACCTTC	CASSSPPYYGYTF
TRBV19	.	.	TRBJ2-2	TGTGCCAGTAGTACCCGACAGGCCACCGGGGAGCTGTTTTTT	CASSTRQATGELFF
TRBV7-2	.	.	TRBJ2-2	TGTGCCAGCAGCTTAGACAACACCGGACAGCGCACCGGGGAGCTGTTTTTT	CASSLDNTGQRTGELFF
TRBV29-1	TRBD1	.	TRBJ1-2	TGCAGCGTGGACAGGGGGGGGCCCCTATATGGCTACACCTTC	CSVDRGGPLYGYTF
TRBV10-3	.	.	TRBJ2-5	TGTGCCATCAGTGAGTCAAGGACAATGCAAGAGACCCAGTACTTC	CAISESRTMQETQYF
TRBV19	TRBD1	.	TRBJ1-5	TGTGCCAGTAGTAGGGACAGGGGACCCAATCAACCCCAGCATTTT	CASSRDRGPNQPQHF
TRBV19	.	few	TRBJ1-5	TGTGCCAGTAGTATTGACAAAAATCAGCCCCAGCATTTT	CASSIDKNQPQHF
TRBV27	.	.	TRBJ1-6	TGTGCCAGCAGTTTATTCCAGGGCGGATCACCCCTCCACTTT	CASSLFQGGSPLHF
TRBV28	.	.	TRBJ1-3	TGTGCCAGCAGTTATCCCGGACTGCGCTCTGGAAACACCATATATTTT	CASSYPGLRSGNTIYF